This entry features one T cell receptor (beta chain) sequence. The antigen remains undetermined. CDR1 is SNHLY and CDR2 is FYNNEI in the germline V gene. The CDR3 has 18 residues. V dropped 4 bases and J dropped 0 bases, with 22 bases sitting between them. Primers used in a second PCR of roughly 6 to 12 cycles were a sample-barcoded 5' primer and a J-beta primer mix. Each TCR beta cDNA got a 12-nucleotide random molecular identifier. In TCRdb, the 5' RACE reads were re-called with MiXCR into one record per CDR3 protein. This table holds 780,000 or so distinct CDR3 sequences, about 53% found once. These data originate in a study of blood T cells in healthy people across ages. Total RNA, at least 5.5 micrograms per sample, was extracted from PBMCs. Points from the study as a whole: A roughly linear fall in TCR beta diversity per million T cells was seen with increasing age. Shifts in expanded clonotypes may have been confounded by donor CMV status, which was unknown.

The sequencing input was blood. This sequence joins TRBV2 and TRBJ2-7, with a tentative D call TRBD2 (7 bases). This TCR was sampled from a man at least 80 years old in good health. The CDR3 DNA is TGTGCCAGCAGTGGGGGGCTGGACAAGGGGGACTACTCCTACGAGCAGTACTTC. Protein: CASSGGLDKGDYSYEQYF.